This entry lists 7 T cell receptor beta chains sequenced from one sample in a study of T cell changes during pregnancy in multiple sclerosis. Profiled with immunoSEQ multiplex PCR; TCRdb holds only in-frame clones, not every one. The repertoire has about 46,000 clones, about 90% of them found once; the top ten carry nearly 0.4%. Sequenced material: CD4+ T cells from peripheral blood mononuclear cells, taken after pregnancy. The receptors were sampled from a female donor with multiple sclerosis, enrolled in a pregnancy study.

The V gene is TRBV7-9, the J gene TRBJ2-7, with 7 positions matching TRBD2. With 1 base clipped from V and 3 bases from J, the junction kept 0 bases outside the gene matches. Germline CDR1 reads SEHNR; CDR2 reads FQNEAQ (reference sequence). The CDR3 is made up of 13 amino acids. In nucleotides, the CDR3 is TGTGCCAGCAGCTTAGGGGGGGGCTACGAGCAGTACTTC. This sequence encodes CASSLGGGYEQYF.

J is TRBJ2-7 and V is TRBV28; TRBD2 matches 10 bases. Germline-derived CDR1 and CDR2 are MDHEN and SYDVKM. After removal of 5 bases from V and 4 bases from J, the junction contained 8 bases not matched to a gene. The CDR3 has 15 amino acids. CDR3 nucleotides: TGTGCCAGCAGTACCGGACTAGCGGCAAGATACGAGCAGTACTTC. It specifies CASSTGLAARYEQYF.

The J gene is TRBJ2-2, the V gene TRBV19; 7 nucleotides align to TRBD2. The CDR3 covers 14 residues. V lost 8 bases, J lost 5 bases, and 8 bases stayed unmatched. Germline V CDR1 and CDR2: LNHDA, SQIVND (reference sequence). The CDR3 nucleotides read TGTGCCAGTCTCGACCGACTAGCAACCGGGGAGCTGTTTTTT. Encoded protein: CASLDRLATGELFF.

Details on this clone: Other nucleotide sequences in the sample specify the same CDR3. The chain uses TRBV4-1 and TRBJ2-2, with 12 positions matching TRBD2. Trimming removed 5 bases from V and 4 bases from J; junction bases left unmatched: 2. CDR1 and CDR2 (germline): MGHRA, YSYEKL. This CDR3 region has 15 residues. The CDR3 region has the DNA TGCGCCAGCAGCTTGGGACTAGCGGGCACCGGGGAGCTGTTTTTT. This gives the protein CASSLGLAGTGELFF.

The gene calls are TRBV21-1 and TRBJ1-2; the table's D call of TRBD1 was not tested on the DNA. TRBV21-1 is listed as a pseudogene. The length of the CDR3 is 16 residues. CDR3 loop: CASSSCPGTGNYGYTF. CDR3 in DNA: TGTGCCAGCAGCTCTTGCCCCGGGACAGGGAACTATGGCTACACCTTC.

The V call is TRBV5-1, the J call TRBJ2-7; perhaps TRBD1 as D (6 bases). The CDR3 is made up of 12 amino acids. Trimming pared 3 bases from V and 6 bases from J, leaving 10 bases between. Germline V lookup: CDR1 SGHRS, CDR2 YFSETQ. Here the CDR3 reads CASSSNRVEQYF. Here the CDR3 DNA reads TGCGCCAGCAGCTCGAACAGGGTCGAGCAGTACTTC.

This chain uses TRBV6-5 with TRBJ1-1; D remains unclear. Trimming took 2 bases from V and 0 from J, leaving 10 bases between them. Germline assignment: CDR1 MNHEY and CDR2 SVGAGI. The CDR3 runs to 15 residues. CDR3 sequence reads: CASSYRGVMNTEAFF. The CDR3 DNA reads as TGTGCCAGCAGTTACCGCGGGGTTATGAACACTGAAGCTTTCTTT.